Listed below are T cell receptor beta chains from one sample, sequenced in a study of patients and donors after allogeneic stem cell transplantation. TCRdb reanalysed the RT-PCR reads using MiXCR and keeps one entry per CDR3 protein. The data show approximately 170,000 distinct CDR3 sequences, approximately 25% seen once. Sequencing was done on a sample of blood, either unsorted or a sorted T cell fraction (not recorded which). The source of these receptors is a human donor who was either an allogeneic HSCT recipient or a stem cell or donor lymphocyte infusion donor (not recorded which). It is not recorded whose cells these are; they may come from a transplant donor. Each CDR3 is given with its conserved first and last residue. Each record gives: D gene, clone size, J gene, V gene, CDR3 protein, CDR3 DNA. The D gene is left open where the match is weak. The size of a clone is reported for some rows only, either as once, few or many, or as a class for expanded clones.

TRBD1,-,TRBJ1-2,TRBV20-1,CSARILGQGPVGYTF,TGCAGTGCTAGAATTCTAGGACAGGGGCCTGTCGGCTACACCTTC
TRBD1,-,TRBJ2-3,TRBV15,CATSRVGQQRADTQYF,TGTGCCACCAGCAGGGTGGGACAGCAACGAGCAGATACGCAGTATTTT
-,-,TRBJ1-6,TRBV20-1,CSARDDGNSPLHF,TGCAGTGCTAGAGACGACGGGAATTCACCCCTCCACTTT
-,-,TRBJ1-6,TRBV19,CAGGQQGGIHPLHF,TGTGCCGGGGGACAACAGGGAGGGATTCACCCCCTCCACTTT
TRBD1,few,TRBJ1-1,TRBV5-1,CASSSTGPYTEAFF,TGCGCCAGCAGCTCGACAGGGCCGTACACTGAAGCTTTCTTT
TRBD2,-,TRBJ2-3,TRBV5-1,CASSLAALAGGLPFTDTQYF,TGCGCCAGCAGCTTGGCGGCACTAGCGGGGGGACTTCCCTTCACAGATACGCAGTATTTT
-,few,TRBJ2-7,TRBV7-3,CASSLGMGYEQYF,TGTGCCAGCAGCTTAGGGATGGGCTACGAGCAGTACTTC
-,few,TRBJ1-6,TRBV6-5,CASSYSWQGLGSPLHF,TGTGCCAGCAGTTACTCGTGGCAGGGATTAGGTTCACCCCTCCACTTT
-,-,TRBJ2-1,TRBV7-9,CASSVREGYNEQFF,TGTGCCAGCAGCGTTCGTGAGGGATACAATGAGCAGTTCTTC
-,-,TRBJ2-4,TRBV14,CASSQDLGFQYF,TGTGCCAGCAGCCAAGATCTTGGATTTCAGTACTTC